The 12 T cell receptor beta chains presented below share a single source sample, sequenced in a study of neurological immune-mediated disorders. The sample's time point: longitudinal time-point 2. TCRdb reanalysed the 5' RACE reads using MiXCR and keeps one entry per CDR3 protein. The sample contains some 87,000 distinct CDR3 sequences, 5.8% of which appear only once. Sequenced: PBMCs. All receptors come from a woman aged 55-75 years with multiple sclerosis.

This clonotype was observed at least ten times. The chain joins TRBV4-2 to TRBJ2-1; 9 nucleotides agree with TRBD2. Germline CDR1 and CDR2: LGHNA and YNFKEQ. The V and J ends lost 1 base and 7 bases, in that order; junction bases with no gene match: 5. This CDR3 region has 15 residues. For the CDR3, the DNA is TGTGCCAGCAGCCAAGTTGCGGGGGGGATGAATGAGCAGTTCTTC. It specifies CASSQVAGGMNEQFF.

A remark on this clonotype: A read error may account for a junction end that differs from germline. The chain is built from TRBV5-1 and TRBJ1-6; the D gene is possibly TRBD1 (6 bases). The CDR3 spans 16 residues. CDR1 SGHRS and CDR2 YFSETQ come from the germline V gene. The CDR3, as DNA: TGCGCCATCAGCTTGGTCCTCAGGGGAAAGAATTCACCCCTCCACTTT. This encodes CAISLVLRGKNSPLHF.

This clonotype was picked up many times. The rearrangement joins TRBV10-3 to TRBJ2-1, with D possibly matching TRBD1 (6 bases). The CDR3 is made up of 15 amino acids. CDR1 and CDR2 (germline): ENHRY, SYGVKD. V was trimmed by 4 bases and J by 3 bases, leaving 13 bases between them. The CDR3 sequence: CAISGDTYGYNEQFF. The CDR3 DNA sequence: TGTGCCATCAGTGGGGACACTTATGGCTACAATGAGCAGTTCTTC.

In its sample, this clonotype was seen a few times. This sequence joins TRBV7-6 and TRBJ2-1, with D maybe TRBD1 (5 bases). V was cut by 1 base and J by 2 bases, with 9 bases left in between. This CDR3 contains 15 residues. Germline CDR1 reads SGHVS; CDR2 reads FNYEAQ. In DNA, the CDR3 is TGTGCCAGCAGCTTAGTGGTGGACACCTACAATGAGCAGTTCTTC. Encoded protein: CASSLVVDTYNEQFF.

Ten or more counts support this clonotype. In DNA, the CDR3 is TGCAGTGCCCAGCCCGGGGGCTATGGCTACACCTTC. This codes for CSAQPGGYGYTF. The chain carries TRBV20-1 and TRBJ1-2; D might be TRBD1 (5 bases). The CDR3 consists of 12 residues. V was cut by 6 bases and J by 4 bases, with 12 bases left in between. Germline V gene lookup returns CDR1 DFQATT and CDR2 SNEGSKA (reference sequence).

This clonotype was observed a few times. V and J are TRBV18 and TRBJ1-2; TRBD1 agrees at 9 bases. The V and J ends lost 2 bases and 6 bases, in that order; junction bases with no gene match: 1. CDR1 and CDR2 (germline): KGHSH, LQKENI. The CDR3 spans 13 residues. The CDR3 DNA reads as TGTGCCAGCTCACCAGGGACAGGGAATGGCTACACCTTC. Translated, it gives CASSPGTGNGYTF.

This clonotype was seen ten or more times. The rearrangement links TRBV14 to TRBJ2-3, with TRBD1 matching over 7 bases. With 4 bases clipped from V and 4 bases from J, the junction kept 11 bases outside the gene matches. CDR1 SGHDN and CDR2 FVKESK come from the germline V gene. The CDR3 length is 16 residues. The CDR3 DNA reads as TGTGCCAGCAGCCGTCGACAGGGCTGGGGAGCAGATACGCAGTATTTT. Its translation: CASSRRQGWGADTQYF.

This clonotype was counted ten times or more. The chain employs TRBV7-6 and TRBJ1-5; a weak D match, TRBD1 (6 bases). The germline V and J ends were trimmed by 3 bases and 7 bases, with 10 bases remaining between them. The CDR3 spans 13 residues. Germline CDR1 SGHVS, CDR2 FNYEAQ. For the CDR3, the DNA is TGTGCCAGCAGCTTGGGGGCTGGGCAGCCCCAGCATTTT. The encoded protein is CASSLGAGQPQHF.

This clonotype was recorded a few times. V and J are TRBV20-1 and TRBJ1-1; possibly TRBD1 for D (5 bases). There are 15 residues in the CDR3. V lost 6 bases and J 3 bases, leaving 20 bases between the germline ends. From germline, CDR1 is DFQATT and CDR2 SNEGSKA (reference sequence). The CDR3 DNA is TGCAGTGCGGCCGGGGGTTGGCCAACCGACACTGAAGCTTTCTTT. This gives the protein CSAAGGWPTDTEAFF.

This clonotype has at least ten counts. The chain employs TRBV7-8 and TRBJ2-2; D is ambiguous. In germline, CDR1 is SGHVS, CDR2 FQNEAQ. Between the trimmed V and J ends, which lost 1 base and 4 bases, there was a span of 7 bases. This CDR3 is 14 amino acids long. The CDR3 sequence is CASSLDPSTGELFF. The CDR3 DNA reads as TGTGCCAGCAGCTTAGATCCGTCCACCGGGGAGCTGTTTTTT.

This clonotype was detected many times. The chain links TRBV5-1 to TRBJ2-1; maybe TRBD1 (6 bases). Per the germline V gene, CDR1 is SGHRS and CDR2 is YFSETQ. The CDR3 covers 14 residues. Trimming shortened V by 4 bases and J by 2 bases, and 10 bases separated the two germline ends. The CDR3 DNA sequence: TGCGCCAGCAGCCCTGGACAGACCTACAATGAGCAGTTCTTC. Its protein product is CASSPGQTYNEQFF.

The chain carries TRBV12-3 or TRBV12-4 and TRBJ1-5; D possibly corresponds to TRBD1 (6 bases). Trimming cost V 7 bases and J 5 bases, with 18 bases left between them. This CDR3 comprises 15 residues. CDR3 sequence (DNA): TGTGCCAGCAATTTCGGGGGCTCCAGGGATCAGCCCCAGCATTTT. This encodes CASNFGGSRDQPQHF.